Listed here is a single TCR beta chain. Its antigen is not known. Trimming removed 8 bases from V and 4 bases from J; junction bases left unmatched: 7. The CDR3 covers 13 residues. The germline gives CDR1 MNHEY, CDR2 SMNVEV (reference sequence). The data originate from a study of cytomegalovirus exposure and HLA in healthy donors. Looking at the study overall: Membership in the Caucasian-associated ancestry cluster was found for 81% of around 380 genotyped donors.

Overall study findings and caveats: It was 150 to 200 TCR beta chains that were listed as cytomegalovirus-associated.

Amplification used 60 Vbeta primers and 13 Jbeta primers. Under the authors' procedure: As a later analysis found, there were tens of millions of unique TCR beta chains, of which some 10 million were shared. Assay: immunoSEQ multiplex PCR; the TCRdb copy retains only in-frame clones and omits some. The V and J calls and clone size are taken from that table; D and trimming were inferred from the DNA. The sample carries about 130,000 clones, 60% to 85% recorded once. This TCR was recovered from a human donor in good health. Material for sequencing was PBMCs. The rearrangement uses TRBV27 and TRBJ1-2, with 7 bases lining up with TRBD1. CDR3 sequence: CASGSQGSYGYTF. In DNA, the CDR3 is TGTGCCAGCGGATCACAGGGGAGCTATGGCTACACCTTC.